The 7 T cell receptor beta chains below come from one sample, sequenced in a study of vaccination effects on CD4 cells after COVID-19. These receptors are not linked to any known antigen. Assay used: immunoSEQ multiplex PCR; TCRdb lists only in-frame clones, some missing. Of approximately 23,000 clones listed, 73% are singletons. Sequencing followed a ViraFEST assay step that expanded antigen-specific CD4+ T cells with viral peptide pools. Scientists isolated CD4+ T cells after a roughly 10-day culture period ended. Participants were given two doses of BNT162b2 or mRNA-1273 vaccine. The sequences come from CD4+ T cells from PBMCs cultured with SARS-CoV-2 spike peptides, collected after COVID-19 vaccination. The receptor source for this set is a human donor who received a COVID-19 vaccine.

The chain combines TRBV27 with TRBJ1-1; D uncertain. The CDR3 has 13 residues. The germline V and J ends were trimmed by 4 bases and 3 bases, with 9 bases remaining between them. CDR1 MNHEY and CDR2 SMNVEV come from the germline V gene (reference sequence). The CDR3 DNA reads TGTGCCAGCAGTTATCGGCAAGACACTGAAGCTTTCTTT. It translates to CASSYRQDTEAFF.

This clone appeared once. This chain links TRBV4-1 with TRBJ2-5; 10 nucleotides agree with TRBD2. This CDR3 has 19 amino acids. Germline assignment: CDR1 MGHRA and CDR2 YSYEKL. Trimming cost V 0 bases and J 5 bases; bases outside gene matches: 15. DNA for the CDR3: TGCGCCAGCAGCCAAGACCCTGCCGGCTCCGGGACTAGCGTGGAGACCCAGTACTTC. It is translated as CASSQDPAGSGTSVETQYF.

The chain has TRBV5-8 and TRBJ1-4; D unresolved. Germline V lookup: CDR1 SGHTS, CDR2 YDEGEE. V was trimmed by 0 bases and J by 0 bases, leaving 15 bases between them. The CDR3 loop spans 18 amino acids. The CDR3 is CASSLVFTISATNEKLFF. The CDR3 DNA is TGTGCCAGCAGCTTGGTATTTACGATAAGTGCAACTAATGAAAAACTGTTTTTT.

The chain employs TRBV10-1 and TRBJ2-7, with a weak D call TRBD2 (5 bases). The length of the CDR3 is 14 residues. Germline assignment: CDR1 WNHNN and CDR2 SYGVQD (reference sequence). V was cut by 1 base and J by 0 bases, with 7 bases left in between. The CDR3 sequence is CASSELAGSYEQYF. The CDR3 coding sequence is TGCGCCAGCAGTGAGTTGGCGGGCTCCTACGAGCAGTACTTC.

V and J are TRBV27 and TRBJ1-1; 7 bases are a match to TRBD1. This CDR3 has 15 residues. Germline V lookup: CDR1 MNHEY, CDR2 SMNVEV (reference sequence). V was clipped by 7 bases and J by 4 bases; unmatched bases: 12. CDR3 region: CASTRRQGLFTEAFF. The DNA for the CDR3 is TGTGCCAGCACTAGAAGACAGGGACTTTTCACTGAAGCTTTCTTT.

The chain uses TRBV5-1 and TRBJ2-1; TRBD2 might be the D (7 bases). There are 12 residues in the CDR3. Germline assignment: CDR1 SGHRS and CDR2 YFSETQ. Deletions cut 4 bases from V and 8 bases from J, with 10 bases between. CDR3 sequence: CASSTGRDEQFF. The CDR3 bases are TGCGCCAGCAGCACAGGGAGGGATGAGCAGTTCTTC.

The CDR3 DNA is TGCGCCAGCAGCCACTCAGACGGGGGGAGAGGACAGCCCCAGCATTTT. It translates to CASSHSDGGRGQPQHF. This chain links TRBV4-1 with TRBJ1-5; D perhaps matches TRBD1 (5 bases). The CDR3 runs 16 residues. Trimming left V 3 bases short and J 7 bases short, with 19 bases between. The germline gives CDR1 MGHRA, CDR2 YSYEKL.